These T cell receptor beta chains were read from a single sample in a study of early T cells in non-severe SARS-CoV-2 infection. Each CDR3 protein is one row after TCRdb ran MiXCR on the 5' RACE reads. The sample holds tens of thousands of distinct CDR3 sequences, approximately 11% seen once. The sequencing sample was made of whole blood. The receptors were gathered from an adult who was a healthcare worker with PCR-confirmed SARS-CoV-2 infection or an uninfected control (not recorded which). Both conserved end residues are part of each CDR3. Each record gives: clone size, V gene, D gene, J gene, CDR3 DNA, CDR3 protein. D genes are given only for firm matches. Clone sizes are given selectively: once, few, many, or a class where the clone is expanded.

-	TRBV10-3	-	TRBJ2-1	TGTGCCATCAGTTCTAACACAGAGCAGTTCTTC	CAISSNTEQFF
few	TRBV5-1	TRBD1	TRBJ1-3	TGCGCCAGCAGCCTGGGACAGGAGCTCTCTGGAAACACCATATATTTT	CASSLGQELSGNTIYF
-	TRBV7-2	-	TRBJ2-1	TGTGCCAGCAGCTTAGGGCCGGGGTCGATTAACAATGAGCAGTTCTTC	CASSLGPGSINNEQFF
few	TRBV4-2	-	TRBJ2-2	TGTGCCAGCAGCCAAGATCTCGACTATCTCTCCGGGGAGCTGTTTTTT	CASSQDLDYLSGELFF
few	TRBV15	-	TRBJ1-1	TGTGCCACCAGCAGAGATCTTAGAAACACTGAAGCTTTCTTT	CATSRDLRNTEAFF
few	TRBV7-6	TRBD1	TRBJ2-1	TGTGCCAGCAGCCCGGGACAGGGGACTAGGGGGCAGTTCTTC	CASSPGQGTRGQFF
many	TRBV6-6	TRBD1	TRBJ2-1	TGTGCCAGCAGTCAGACAGGGGCGGTCAATGAGCAGTTCTTC	CASSQTGAVNEQFF
-	TRBV28	-	TRBJ1-5	TGTGCCAGCAAGGCGGGGGGGATTAATTTACGGCCCCAGCATTTT	CASKAGGINLRPQHF
few	TRBV7-3	TRBD2	TRBJ2-2	TGTGCCAGTCGTAGCGGGGGTATCACCGGGGAGCTGTTTTTT	CASRSGGITGELFF
many	TRBV6-6	TRBD1	TRBJ1-2	TGTGCCAGCAGTTACGGGCAGGGGGCGACTGGCTACACCTTC	CASSYGQGATGYTF
few	TRBV4-3	TRBD2	TRBJ2-2	TGCGCCAGCAGCCTCCTACCGGGACTAGGTTACACCGGGGAGCTGTTTTTT	CASSLLPGLGYTGELFF
-	TRBV7-6	-	TRBJ2-7	TGTGCCAGCAGTCTAGGGCCGTGGGGGTCGCCCAGCGAGCAGTACTTC	CASSLGPWGSPSEQYF
few	TRBV3-1	TRBD1	TRBJ2-7	TGTGCCAGCAGCCAGAGACAGGGAAACGAGCAGTACTTC	CASSQRQGNEQYF
many	TRBV9	-	TRBJ2-4	TGTGCCAGAGGGAAGGCGGCCAAAAACATTCAGTACTTC	CARGKAAKNIQYF
many	TRBV7-2	TRBD1	TRBJ2-1	TGTGCCAGCAGGCTAGACAGGGGATCCTACAATGAGCAGTTCTTC	CASRLDRGSYNEQFF
many	TRBV7-2	TRBD1	TRBJ1-2	TGTGCCAGCAGCTTTGGGGCCGGGACAGAAGCTAACTATGGCTACACCTTC	CASSFGAGTEANYGYTF
few	TRBV5-6	TRBD1	TRBJ1-6	TGTGCCAGCAGCTCCTCCCACGACAGGGGAAGATCACCCCTCCACTTT	CASSSSHDRGRSPLHF
few	TRBV6-5	-	TRBJ1-5	TGTGCCAGCAAGGGGTACCCAGGGGATAATCAGCCCCAGCATTTT	CASKGYPGDNQPQHF
-	TRBV6-2/TRBV6-3	-	TRBJ1-1	TGTGCCAGCAGCTCGGATTATGGCAGGGGAGGCACTGAAGCTTTCTTT	CASSSDYGRGGTEAFF
many	TRBV20-1	TRBD2	TRBJ2-5	TGCAGTGCTAGTTACAGCGGGGCATCCCAAGAGACCCAGTACTTC	CSASYSGASQETQYF
-	TRBV29-1	-	TRBJ2-1	TGCAGCGCATCCCGGGCCAGGGAAAATGAGCAGTTCTTC	CSASRARENEQFF
many	TRBV24-1	-	TRBJ2-6	TGTGCCACCAGTGATTTTGGTGTGGGCTCTGGGGCCAACGTCCTGACTTTC	CATSDFGVGSGANVLTF
many	TRBV7-2	TRBD2	TRBJ2-7	TGTGCCAGCAGATTAAGCGGGGGGAGCTCCTACGAGCAGTACTTC	CASRLSGGSSYEQYF
-	TRBV12-3/TRBV12-4	-	TRBJ1-5	TGTGCCAGCAGTTTACAGTCCAGCAATCAGCCCCAGCATTTT	CASSLQSSNQPQHF
many	TRBV24-1	-	TRBJ2-1	TGTGCCACCAGTCTTGCGGGGGCGAGTAAGGACAATGAGCAGTTCTTC	CATSLAGASKDNEQFF
many	TRBV19	TRBD1	TRBJ1-2	TGTGCCAGTAGTACAGAAGGACAGGAGGGCTATGGCTACACCTTC	CASSTEGQEGYGYTF
-	TRBV27	TRBD1	TRBJ2-7	TGTGCCAGCGGACCGGGACAGGGGTACGAGCAGTACTTC	CASGPGQGYEQYF
many	TRBV7-9	TRBD1	TRBJ2-7	TGTGCCAGCAGCTTCGCGGGACAGGAGTACGAGCAGTACTTC	CASSFAGQEYEQYF